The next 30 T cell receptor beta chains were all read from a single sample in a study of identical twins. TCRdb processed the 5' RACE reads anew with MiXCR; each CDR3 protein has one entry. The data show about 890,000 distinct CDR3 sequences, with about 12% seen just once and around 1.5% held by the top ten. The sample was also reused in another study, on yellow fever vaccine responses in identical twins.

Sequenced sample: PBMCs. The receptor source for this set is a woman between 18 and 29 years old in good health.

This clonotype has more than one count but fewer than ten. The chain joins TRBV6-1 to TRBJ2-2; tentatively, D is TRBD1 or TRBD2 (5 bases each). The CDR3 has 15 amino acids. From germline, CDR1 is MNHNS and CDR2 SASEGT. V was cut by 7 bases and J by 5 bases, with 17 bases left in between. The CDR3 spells CASTRLRGVTGELFF. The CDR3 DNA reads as TGTGCCAGCACCCGGTTAAGAGGGGTAACCGGGGAGCTGTTTTTT.

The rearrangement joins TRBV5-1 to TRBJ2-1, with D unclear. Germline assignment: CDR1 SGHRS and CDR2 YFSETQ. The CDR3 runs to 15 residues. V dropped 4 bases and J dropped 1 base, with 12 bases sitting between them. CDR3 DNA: TGCGCCAGCAGCCAGACAAGAATTTCCTACAATGAGCAGTTCTTC. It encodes CASSQTRISYNEQFF.

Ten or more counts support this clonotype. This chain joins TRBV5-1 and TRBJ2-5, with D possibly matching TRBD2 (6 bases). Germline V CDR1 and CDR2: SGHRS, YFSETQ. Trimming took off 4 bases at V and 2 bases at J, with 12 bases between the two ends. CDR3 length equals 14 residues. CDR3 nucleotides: TGCGCCAGCAGCCGCGGACTACTACAAGAGACCCAGTACTTC. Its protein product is CASSRGLLQETQYF.

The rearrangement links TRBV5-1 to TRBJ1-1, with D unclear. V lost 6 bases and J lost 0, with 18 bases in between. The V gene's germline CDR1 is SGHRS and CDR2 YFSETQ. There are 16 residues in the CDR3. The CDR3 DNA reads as TGCGCCAGCAACCCGGAGGCTGGGAACTTGAACACTGAAGCTTTCTTT. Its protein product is CASNPEAGNLNTEAFF.

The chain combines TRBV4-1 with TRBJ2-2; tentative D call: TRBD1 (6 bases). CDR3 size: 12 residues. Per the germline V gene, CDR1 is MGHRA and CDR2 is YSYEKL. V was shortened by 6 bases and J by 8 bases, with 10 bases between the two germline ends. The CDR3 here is CASSGRGGELFF. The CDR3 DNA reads TGCGCCAGCAGTGGCAGGGGTGGGGAGCTGTTTTTT.

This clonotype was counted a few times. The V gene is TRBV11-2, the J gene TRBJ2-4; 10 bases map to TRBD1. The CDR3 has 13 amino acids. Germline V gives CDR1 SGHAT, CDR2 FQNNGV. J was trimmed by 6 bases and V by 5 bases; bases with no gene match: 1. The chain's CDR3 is CASSRDRGNIQYF. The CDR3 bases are TGTGCCAGCAGCCGGGACAGGGGAAACATTCAGTACTTC.

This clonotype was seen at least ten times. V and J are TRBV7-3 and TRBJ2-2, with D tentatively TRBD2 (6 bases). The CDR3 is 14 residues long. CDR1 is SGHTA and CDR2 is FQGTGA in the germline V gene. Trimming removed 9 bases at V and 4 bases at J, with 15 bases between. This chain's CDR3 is CASRAGWGTGELFF. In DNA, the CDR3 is TGTGCCAGTCGGGCGGGATGGGGCACCGGGGAGCTGTTTTTT.

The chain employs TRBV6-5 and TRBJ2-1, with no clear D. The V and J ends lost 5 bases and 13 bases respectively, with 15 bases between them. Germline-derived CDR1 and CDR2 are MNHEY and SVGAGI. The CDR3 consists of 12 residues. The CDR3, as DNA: TGTGCCAGCAGTCAGAGCCCAGGCTCCCAGTTCTTC. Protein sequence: CASSQSPGSQFF.

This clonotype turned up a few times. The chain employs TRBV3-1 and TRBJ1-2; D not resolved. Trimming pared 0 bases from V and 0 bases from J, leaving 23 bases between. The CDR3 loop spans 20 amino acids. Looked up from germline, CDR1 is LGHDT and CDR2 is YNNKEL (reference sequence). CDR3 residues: CASSQERSSSGSPPNYGYTF. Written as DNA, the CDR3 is TGTGCCAGCAGCCAAGAACGGTCGTCTTCTGGGAGTCCCCCTAACTATGGCTACACCTTC.

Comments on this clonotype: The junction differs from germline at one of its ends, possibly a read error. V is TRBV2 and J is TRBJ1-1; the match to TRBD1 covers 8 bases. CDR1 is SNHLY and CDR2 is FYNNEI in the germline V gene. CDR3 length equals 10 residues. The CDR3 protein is CASSEDRAHF. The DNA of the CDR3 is TGTGCCAGCAGTGAGGACAGGGCACATTTT.

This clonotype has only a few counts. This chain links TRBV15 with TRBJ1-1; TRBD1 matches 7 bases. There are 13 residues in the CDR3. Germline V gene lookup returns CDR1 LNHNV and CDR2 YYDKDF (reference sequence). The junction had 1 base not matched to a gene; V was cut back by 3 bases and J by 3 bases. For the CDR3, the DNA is TGTGCCACCAGCAGCGGGACAGACACTGAAGCTTTCTTT. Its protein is CATSSGTDTEAFF.

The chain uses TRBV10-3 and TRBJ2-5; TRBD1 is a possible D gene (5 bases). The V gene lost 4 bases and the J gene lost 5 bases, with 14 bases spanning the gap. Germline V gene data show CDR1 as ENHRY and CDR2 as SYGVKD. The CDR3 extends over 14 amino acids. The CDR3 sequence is CAISGVERGETQYF. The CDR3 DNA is TGTGCCATCAGTGGGGTGGAAAGGGGCGAGACCCAGTACTTC.

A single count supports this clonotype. CDR3 loop: CASSIDPGGASGANVLTF. CDR3 DNA: TGTGCCAGCAGCATAGATCCAGGGGGCGCGTCTGGGGCCAACGTCCTGACTTTC. This chain connects TRBV6-1 to TRBJ2-6, with 8 bases fitting TRBD1. The CDR3 spans 18 residues. Germline-derived CDR1 and CDR2 are MNHNS and SASEGT. J gave up 1 base and V 6 bases, and 11 bases lay outside the gene matches.

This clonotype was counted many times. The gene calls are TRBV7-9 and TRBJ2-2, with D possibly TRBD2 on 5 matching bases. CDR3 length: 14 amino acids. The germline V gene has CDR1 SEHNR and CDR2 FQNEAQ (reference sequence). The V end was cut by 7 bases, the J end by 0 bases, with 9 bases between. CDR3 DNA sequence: TGTGCCAGCAACGGAGGAACGAACACCGGGGAGCTGTTTTTT. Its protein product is CASNGGTNTGELFF.

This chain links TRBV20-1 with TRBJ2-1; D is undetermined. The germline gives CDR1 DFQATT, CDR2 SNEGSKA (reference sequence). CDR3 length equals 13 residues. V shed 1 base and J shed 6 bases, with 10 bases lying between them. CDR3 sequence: CSARGPLPNEQFF. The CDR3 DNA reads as TGCAGTGCTAGAGGACCTTTGCCCAATGAGCAGTTCTTC.

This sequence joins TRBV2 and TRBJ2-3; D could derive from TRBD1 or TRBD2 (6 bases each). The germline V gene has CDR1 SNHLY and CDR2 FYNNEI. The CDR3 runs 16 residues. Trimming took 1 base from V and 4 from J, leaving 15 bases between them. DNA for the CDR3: TGTGCCAGCAGTGAAGGATCACTAGCAGGGGCAGATACGCAGTATTTT. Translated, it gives CASSEGSLAGADTQYF.

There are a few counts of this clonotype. The CDR3 DNA is TGTGCCAGCAGCTTAGAGGGGGCAAACACCATATATTTT. Residues: CASSLEGANTIYF. The rearrangement links TRBV7-9 to TRBJ1-3; 7 nucleotides match TRBD1. The CDR3 contains 13 residues. CDR1 is SEHNR, CDR2 FQNEAQ, per germline (reference sequence). V was clipped by 1 base and J by 6 bases; unmatched bases: 0.

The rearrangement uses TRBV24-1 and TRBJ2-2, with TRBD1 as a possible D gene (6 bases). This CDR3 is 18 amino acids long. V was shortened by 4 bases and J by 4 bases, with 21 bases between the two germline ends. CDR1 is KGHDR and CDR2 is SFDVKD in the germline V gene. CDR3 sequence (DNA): TGTGCCACCAGTGAACCACAGGGTCTCGGTAGTGTCACCGGGGAGCTGTTTTTT. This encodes CATSEPQGLGSVTGELFF.

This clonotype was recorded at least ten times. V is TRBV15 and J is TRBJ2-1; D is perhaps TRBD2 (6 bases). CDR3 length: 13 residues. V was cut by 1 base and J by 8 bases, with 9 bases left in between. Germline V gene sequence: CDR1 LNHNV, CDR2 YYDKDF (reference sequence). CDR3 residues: CATSRVGSDEQFF. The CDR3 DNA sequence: TGTGCCACCAGCAGAGTCGGGAGTGATGAGCAGTTCTTC.

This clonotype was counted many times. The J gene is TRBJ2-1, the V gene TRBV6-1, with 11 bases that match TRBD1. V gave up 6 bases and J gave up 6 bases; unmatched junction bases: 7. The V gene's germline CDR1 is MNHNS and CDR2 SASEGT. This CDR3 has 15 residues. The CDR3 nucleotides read TGTGCCAGCAGCCGAACCGGGACAGGGGGCAATGAGCAGTTCTTC. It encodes CASSRTGTGGNEQFF.

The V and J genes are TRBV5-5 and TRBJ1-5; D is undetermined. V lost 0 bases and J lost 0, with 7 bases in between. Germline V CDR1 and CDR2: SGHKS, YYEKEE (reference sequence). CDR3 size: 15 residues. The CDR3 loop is CASSLVQNSNQPQHF. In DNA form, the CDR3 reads TGTGCCAGCAGCTTGGTCCAGAATAGCAATCAGCCCCAGCATTTT.

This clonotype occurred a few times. CDR3 sequence (DNA): TGTGCCAGCTCACCAGCCTTCCACGAGCAGTACTTC. Translating it yields CASSPAFHEQYF. This chain joins TRBV18 and TRBJ2-7; the D is unclear. The CDR3 has 12 residues. Between the trimmed V and J ends, which lost 2 bases and 5 bases, there was a span of 7 bases. Germline V lookup: CDR1 KGHSH, CDR2 LQKENI.

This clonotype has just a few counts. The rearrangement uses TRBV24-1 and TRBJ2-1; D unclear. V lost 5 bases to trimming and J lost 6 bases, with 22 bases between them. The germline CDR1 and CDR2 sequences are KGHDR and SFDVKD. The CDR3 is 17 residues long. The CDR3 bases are TGTGCCACCAGTGTGACCCCTAAGGGAAAAGGGATCAATGAGCAGTTCTTC. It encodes CATSVTPKGKGINEQFF.

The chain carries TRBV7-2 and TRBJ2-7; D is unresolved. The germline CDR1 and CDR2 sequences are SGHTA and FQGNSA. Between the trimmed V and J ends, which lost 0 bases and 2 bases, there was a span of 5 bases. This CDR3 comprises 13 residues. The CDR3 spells CASSLARAYEQYF. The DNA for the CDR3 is TGTGCCAGCAGCTTAGCTCGGGCCTACGAGCAGTACTTC.

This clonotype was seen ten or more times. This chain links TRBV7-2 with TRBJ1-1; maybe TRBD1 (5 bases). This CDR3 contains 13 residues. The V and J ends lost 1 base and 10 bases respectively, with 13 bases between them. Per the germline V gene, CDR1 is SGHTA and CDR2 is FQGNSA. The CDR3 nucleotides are TGTGCCAGCAGCTTAGTGACGGCGCAGGGAGCTTTCTTT. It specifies CASSLVTAQGAFF.

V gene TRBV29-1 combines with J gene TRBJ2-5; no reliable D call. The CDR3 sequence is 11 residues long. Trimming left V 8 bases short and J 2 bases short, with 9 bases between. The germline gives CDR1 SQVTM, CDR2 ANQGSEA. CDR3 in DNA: TGCAGCTTGTGGCTTCAAGAGACCCAGTACTTC. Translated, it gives CSLWLQETQYF.

The CDR3 loop reads CASSLGGGRVPPTETQYF. The CDR3 DNA reads TGCGCCAGCAGCTTGGGTGGGGGGCGAGTCCCCCCAACGGAGACCCAGTACTTC. The chain links TRBV5-1 to TRBJ2-5; the D gene could be TRBD1 or TRBD2 (6 bases each). The length of the CDR3 is 18 residues. In germline, CDR1 is SGHRS, CDR2 YFSETQ. The ends were cut back, 0 bases at V and 5 bases at J, with 23 bases in the middle.

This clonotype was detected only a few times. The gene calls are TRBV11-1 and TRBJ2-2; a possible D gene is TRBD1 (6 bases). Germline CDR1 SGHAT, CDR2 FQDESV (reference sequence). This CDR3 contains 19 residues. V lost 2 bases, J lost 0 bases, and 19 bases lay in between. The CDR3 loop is CASSLIWLVGQANTGELFF. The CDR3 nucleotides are TGTGCCAGCAGCTTAATATGGCTAGTGGGACAAGCGAACACCGGGGAGCTGTTTTTT.

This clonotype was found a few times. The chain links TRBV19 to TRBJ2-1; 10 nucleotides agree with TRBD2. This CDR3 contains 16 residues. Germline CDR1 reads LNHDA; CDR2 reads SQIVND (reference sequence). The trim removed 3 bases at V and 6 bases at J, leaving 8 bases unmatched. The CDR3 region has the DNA TGTGCCAGTAGTATCCAAGGGCTAGCGGGAGCCAATGAGCAGTTCTTC. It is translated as CASSIQGLAGANEQFF.

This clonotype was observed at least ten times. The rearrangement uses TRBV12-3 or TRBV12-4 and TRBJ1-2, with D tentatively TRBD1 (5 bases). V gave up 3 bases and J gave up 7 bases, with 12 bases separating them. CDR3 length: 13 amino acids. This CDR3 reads CASSFRVVSGYTF. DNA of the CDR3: TGTGCCAGCAGTTTCAGGGTTGTAAGTGGCTACACCTTC.